The clone carrying this T cell receptor (beta chain) ranks as medium-sized (0.01 to 0.1%) in terms of frequency. Its specificity is not known. The data stem from a study of CXCR3-negative and CXCR3-positive naive CD8 T cells. The study's findings and limits: The study found more hydrophobic TRB CDR3s in CXCR3-positive naive cells than in CXCR3-negative naive cells. Because surface CD5 did not distinguish the naive subsets, TCR strength was inferred from TRB CDR3 properties. Within a donor, both naive subsets shared TRBV-TRBJ usage, unlike memory cells.

This CDR3 is built from 17 residues. Germline assignment: CDR1 DFQATT and CDR2 SNEGSKA (reference sequence). Libraries were UMI-labeled 5' RACE TRB cDNA. TCRdb re-called the 5' RACE reads and catalogs CDR3 proteins one per entry, DNA excluded. This sample's table reports under 7,500 distinct CDR3 sequences. Material: naive CXCR3+ CD8+ T cells from blood. Described subset: CD45RO-CCR7+CD27+CD95- naive CD8+ T cells expressing CXCR3 (TNR3+). This sequence joins TRBV20-1 and TRBJ2-6; lacking DNA, the TRBD2 call made by TCRdb goes unchecked. The sequence came from a human donor in good health. Some clones in this sample may be carry-over from other donors' samples. The CDR3 protein is CSARDGDLSSGANVLTF.